Given below is one TCR beta chain in context. The sample is drawn from a study of T cells in Graves' hyperthyroidism and ophthalmopathy. From germline, CDR1 is SGHRS and CDR2 YFSETQ. Trimming at V came to 6 bases and at J to 3 bases, leaving 10 bases not matched to a gene. The CDR3 consists of 15 residues. TCR beta CDR3 regions were amplified from RNA. First-round RT-PCR of the TCR CDR3 relied on the HTBI primer set. TCRdb recomputed calls from the multiplex PCR reads with MiXCR, one row per CDR3 protein. The table has under 250,000 distinct CDR3 sequences, 17% seen once. This sequence originates from a man over 45 with Graves' hyperthyroidism. V is TRBV5-1 and J is TRBJ1-1, with 8 bases fitting TRBD1. Input material: blood. The CDR3 bases are TGCGCCAGCAACATCAGGGGGCAGTTGGACACTGAAGCTTTCTTT. It encodes CASNIRGQLDTEAFF.